This T cell receptor beta chain was retrieved from a study of shared clonotypes between healthy human individuals. Study-wide results and limits: Despite large depth, rarefaction showed incomplete sorted-subset sequencing.

As regards this clone: Its antigen is not identified.

Each subset's genomic DNA was shared equally among a number of immunoSEQ plates. Sorted-subset replicate PCR reactions were performed with around 200 ng DNA, corresponding to about 32,000 T cell genomes. TCRdb's table, derived via immunoSEQ multiplex PCR, lists solely in-frame clones and lacks some. The table records under 2,000,000 clones, roughly 95% of them present only once. Germline values: CDR1 LNHNV, CDR2 YYDKDF (reference sequence). This CDR3 spans 15 amino acids. V shed 5 bases and J 1 base; nucleotides not matched to a gene: 4. The naive CD8 population came from CD45RO-negative cells selected for CCR7, without terminally differentiated effector memory CD45RA+ cells.

The sequence derives from a man between 18 and 35 years old in good health. Sequencing was done on a sample of naive CD8+ T cells sorted from blood. The V and J genes are TRBV15 and TRBJ2-2, with TRBD1 identical over 7 bases. CDR3 in DNA: TGTGCCACCAGCTTACGACAGGGGAACACCGGGGAGCTGTTTTTT. Its translation: CATSLRQGNTGELFF. The full variable domain, with the rest looked up from reference TRBV15 and TRBJ2-2, is DAMVIQNPRYQVTQFGKPVTLSCSQTLNHNVMYWYQQKSSQAPKLLFHYYDKDFNNEADTPDNFQSRRPNTSFCFLDIRSPGLGDTAMYLCATSLRQGNTGELFFGEGSRLTVL.